This T cell receptor (beta chain) appears in the sequencing data of a study of blood T cell repertoires in COVID-19. The wider study: The United States, Italy and Spain were the sources of the acute and convalescent COVID-19 samples.

Here immunoSEQ multiplex PCR was the method, and the copy in TCRdb shows in-frame clones only, minus some. Of 200,000 or so clones listed, about four fifths are singletons. The V end lost 8 bases, the J end lost 8 bases, and 9 bases lay between the germline ends. The CDR3 length is 11 residues. The V gene's germline CDR1 is SNHLY and CDR2 FYNNEI. This chain connects TRBV2 to TRBJ1-4; TRBD1 might be the D (5 bases). The sequence was collected from a woman of 80 years or more with COVID-19, enrolled during active disease. Sequencing was performed on peripheral blood. The CDR3 DNA sequence: TGTGCCAGCCGGAACAGGGAAAAACTGTTTTTT. It is translated as CASRNREKLFF. Full variable domain (outside the CDR3, taken from reference TRBV2 and TRBJ1-4): EPEVTQTPSHQVTQMGQEVILRCVPISNHLYFYWYRQILGQKVEFLVSFYNNEISEKSEIFDDQFSVERPDGSNFTLKIRSTKLEDSAMYFCASRNREKLFFGSGTQLSVL.